This T cell receptor beta chain was captured by sequencing in a study of blood T cell repertoires in COVID-19. Background on the study: Sample material is recorded as cDNA or gDNA derived from T cells, B-cell-depleted T cells, or PBMCs.

This CDR3 spans 14 amino acids. V was cut by 4 bases and J by 3 bases, with 12 bases left in between. CDR1 and CDR2 from the germline V gene are SGHKS and YYEKEE (reference sequence). Original data processing: Amplification from reference gene primers served as the basis for estimated nucleated cell counts. Some clones are missing from TCRdb's copy, which holds only in-frame ones; the method was immunoSEQ multiplex PCR. The D gene and trimming were derived from the DNA, and the V and J assignments and clone size from that table. This table has approximately 230,000 clones, about four fifths appearing once.

This clonotype was sampled from a man aged 80 or over with acute or convalescent COVID-19. Sequencing used peripheral blood. The J gene is TRBJ2-3, the V gene TRBV5-5; a possible D gene is TRBD1 (6 bases). The CDR3 DNA reads TGTGCCAGCAGCCCCCACAGGGAGACAGATACGCAGTATTTT. Translating it yields CASSPHRETDTQYF.